This T cell receptor (beta chain) was retrieved from a study of blood T cell repertoires in COVID-19. Study-level background: PBMCs, B-cell-depleted T cells, or T cells were the source of the cDNA or gDNA that made up the material.

In the authors' workflow: Estimation of nucleated cell counts was performed using reference gene primer amplification. Libraries were prepared by immunoSEQ multiplex PCR; TCRdb keeps only in-frame clonotypes and omits some of them. The D gene and trimming were derived from the DNA, and the V and J assignments and clone size from that table. This sample has 65,000 to 80,000 clones, with around 83% found just once. This CDR3 is 13 amino acids long. Germline V gene data show CDR1 as GTSNPN and CDR2 as SVGIG (reference sequence). Trimming pared 1 base from V and 4 bases from J, leaving 11 bases between. The genes are TRBV30 and TRBJ2-7; the D is unclear. The clonotype originates from a human donor in a cohort sampled during active COVID-19. The specimen sequenced was peripheral blood. The CDR3 reads CAWSDETQYEQYF. CDR3 sequence (DNA): TGTGCCTGGAGTGATGAGACACAATACGAGCAGTACTTC.